This entry features one T cell receptor beta chain sequence. The target antigen is unknown. One base away lies a much larger clone, so this may be a sequencing read error. This CDR3 is built from 15 residues. The sample is drawn from a study of tumor-infiltrating lymphocytes in primary liver carcinoma. Study background: About 3.65 to 7.13 million productive TCRbeta reads were obtained from the samples, with similar numbers across tissue types.

Starting from approximately 470 ng of total RNA, TCR beta cDNA was produced with a primer in the constant region. Each TCR beta library was derived from three nested multiplex PCR rounds that employed slightly modified ARM-PCR. TRBV1-TRBV30 forward primers paired with a C-beta reverse primer were used in the first two PCR rounds, which ran approximately 11 cycles each. TCRdb re-derived calls from the multiplex PCR reads in MiXCR, one entry per CDR3 protein. Here the sample spans approximately 110,000 distinct CDR3 sequences, 60% to 75% being singletons. The study, taken as a whole, reports: Researchers report that only about 8-24% of top clones turned up in all five tumor regions.

From about 20-30 mg of unsorted bulk tissue, DNA and RNA were co-extracted together. Chronic HBV infection affected patients, none of whom had received treatment. Sequenced sample: liver tumor tissue from sampling region 3. Stated subset: tumor region T3, left-lateral pole. The chain joins TRBV12-3 or TRBV12-4 to TRBJ2-6; a weak D match, TRBD1 (6 bases). The source is a woman aged 60-75 years with primary liver carcinoma and hepatitis B virus infection. The CDR3 loop is CPSSSRGSGANVLTF. CDR3 DNA sequence: TGTCCCAGCAGTTCGAGGGGGTCTGGGGCCAACGTCCTGACTTTC.